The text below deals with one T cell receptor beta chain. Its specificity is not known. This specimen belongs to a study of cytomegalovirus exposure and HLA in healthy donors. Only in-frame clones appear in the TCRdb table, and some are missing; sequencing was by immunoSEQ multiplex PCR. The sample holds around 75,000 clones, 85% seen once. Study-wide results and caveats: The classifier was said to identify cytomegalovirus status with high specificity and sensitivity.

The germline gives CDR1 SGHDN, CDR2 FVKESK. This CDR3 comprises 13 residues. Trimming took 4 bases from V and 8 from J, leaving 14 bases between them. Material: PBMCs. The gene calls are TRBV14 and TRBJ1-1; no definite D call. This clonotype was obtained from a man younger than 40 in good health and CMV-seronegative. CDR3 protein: CASSPRTRGEAFF. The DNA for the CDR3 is TGTGCCAGCAGCCCGAGGACTCGAGGAGAAGCTTTCTTT.